This section outlines one T cell receptor (beta chain) sequence together with its context. From germline, CDR1 is MNHEY and CDR2 SMNVEV (reference sequence). This CDR3 is 15 amino acids long. The V gene end was trimmed by 7 bases and the J gene end by 5 bases; junction bases not matched to a gene: 10. Measured with immunoSEQ multiplex PCR; TCRdb has only the in-frame clones, and not every one. The sample holds about 220,000 clones; around 87% are singletons and the top ten take about 2.9%. This sample was included in a study of blood T cell repertoires in COVID-19. At the level of the study: Nucleic acid was either cDNA or gDNA, and it came from T cells, B-cell-depleted T cells, or PBMCs.

The chain employs TRBV27 and TRBJ1-1; 10 bases are shared with TRBD1. The sequenced material came from peripheral blood. This TCR was recovered from a young woman who had recovered from COVID-19. The CDR3 region is CASTSTGGGGTEAFF. CDR3 sequence (DNA): TGTGCCAGCACCTCGACAGGGGGCGGTGGGACTGAAGCTTTCTTT.